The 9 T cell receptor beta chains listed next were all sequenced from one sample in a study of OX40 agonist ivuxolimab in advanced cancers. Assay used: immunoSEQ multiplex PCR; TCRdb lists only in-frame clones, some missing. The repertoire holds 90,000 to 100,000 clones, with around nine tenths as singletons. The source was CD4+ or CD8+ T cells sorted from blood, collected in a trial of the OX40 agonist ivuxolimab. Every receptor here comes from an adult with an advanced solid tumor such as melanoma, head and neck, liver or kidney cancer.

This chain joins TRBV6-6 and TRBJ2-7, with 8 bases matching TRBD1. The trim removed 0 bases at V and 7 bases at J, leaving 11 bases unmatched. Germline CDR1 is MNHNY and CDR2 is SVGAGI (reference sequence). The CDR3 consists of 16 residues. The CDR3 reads CASSYSPTGEGGEQYF. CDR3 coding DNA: TGTGCCAGCAGTTACTCCCCGACAGGGGAAGGGGGGGAGCAGTACTTC.

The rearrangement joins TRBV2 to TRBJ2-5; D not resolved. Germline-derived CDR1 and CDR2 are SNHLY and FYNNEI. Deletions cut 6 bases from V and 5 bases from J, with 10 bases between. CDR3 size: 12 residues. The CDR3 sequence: CASSDPGETQYF. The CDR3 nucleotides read TGTGCCAGCAGCGATCCTGGGGAGACCCAGTACTTC.

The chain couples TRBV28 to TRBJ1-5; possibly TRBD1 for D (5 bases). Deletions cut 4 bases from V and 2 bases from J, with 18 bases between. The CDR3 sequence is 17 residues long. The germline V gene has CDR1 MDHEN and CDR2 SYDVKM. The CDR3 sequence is CASSSGPHGVGNQPQHF. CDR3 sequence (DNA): TGTGCCAGCAGTTCGGGGCCCCACGGCGTTGGCAATCAGCCCCAGCATTTT.

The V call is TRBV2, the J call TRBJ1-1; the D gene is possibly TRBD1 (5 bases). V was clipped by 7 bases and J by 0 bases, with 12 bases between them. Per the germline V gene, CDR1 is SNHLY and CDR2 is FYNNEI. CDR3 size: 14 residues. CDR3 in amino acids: CASTGVEMNTEAFF. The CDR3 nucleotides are TGTGCCAGCACGGGGGTAGAAATGAACACTGAAGCTTTCTTT.

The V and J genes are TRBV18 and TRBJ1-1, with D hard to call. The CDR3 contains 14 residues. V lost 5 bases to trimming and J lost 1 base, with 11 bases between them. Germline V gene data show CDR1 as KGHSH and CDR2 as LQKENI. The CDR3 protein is CASSTTDTNTEAFF. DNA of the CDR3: TGTGCCAGCTCAACAACAGATACGAACACTGAAGCTTTCTTT.

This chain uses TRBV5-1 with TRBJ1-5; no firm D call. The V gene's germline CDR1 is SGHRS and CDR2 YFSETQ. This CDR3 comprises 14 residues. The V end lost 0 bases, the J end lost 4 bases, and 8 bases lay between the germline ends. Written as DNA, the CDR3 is TGCGCCAGCAGCTTGGCCTCGGGAAATCAGCCCCAGCATTTT. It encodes CASSLASGNQPQHF.

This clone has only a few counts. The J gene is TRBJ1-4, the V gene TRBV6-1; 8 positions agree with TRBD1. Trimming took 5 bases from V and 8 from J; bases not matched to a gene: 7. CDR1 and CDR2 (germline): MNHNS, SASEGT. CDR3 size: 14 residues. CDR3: CASSPDRVSEKLFF. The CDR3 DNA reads TGTGCCAGCAGTCCGGACAGGGTATCCGAAAAACTGTTTTTT.

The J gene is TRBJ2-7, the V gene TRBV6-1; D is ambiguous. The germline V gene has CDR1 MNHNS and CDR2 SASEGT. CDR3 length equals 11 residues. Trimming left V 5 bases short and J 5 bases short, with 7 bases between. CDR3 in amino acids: CASSYTDEQYF. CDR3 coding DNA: TGTGCCAGCAGTTACACGGACGAGCAGTACTTC.

CDR3 in DNA: TGTGCCAGCAGTGTAAAAGGGGCAGGGCAGCCCCAGCATTTT. Translation: CASSVKGAGQPQHF. The rearrangement joins TRBV6-1 to TRBJ1-5, with D maybe TRBD1 (5 bases). CDR3 length equals 14 residues. CDR1 is MNHNS and CDR2 is SASEGT in the germline V gene. V lost 4 bases to trimming and J lost 7 bases, with 14 bases between them.